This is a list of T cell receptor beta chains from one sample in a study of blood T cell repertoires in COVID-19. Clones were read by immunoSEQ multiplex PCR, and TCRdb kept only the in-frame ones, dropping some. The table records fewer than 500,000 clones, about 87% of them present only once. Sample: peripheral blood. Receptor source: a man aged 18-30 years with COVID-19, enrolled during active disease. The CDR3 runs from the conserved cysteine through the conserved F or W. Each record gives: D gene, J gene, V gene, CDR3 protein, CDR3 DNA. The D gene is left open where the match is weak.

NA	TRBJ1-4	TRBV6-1	CASSEGDTNEKLFF	TGTGCCAGCAGCGAAGGGGACACCAATGAAAAACTGTTTTTT
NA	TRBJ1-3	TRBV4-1	CASSLLFGFEDTIYF	TGCGCCAGCAGCCTTTTATTTGGGTTTGAGGACACCATATATTTT
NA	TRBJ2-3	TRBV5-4	CASSWAASGTDTQYF	TGTGCCAGCAGCTGGGCCGCTAGCGGCACAGATACGCAGTATTTT
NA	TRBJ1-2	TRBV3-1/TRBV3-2	CASRRGGPDVDYGYTF	TGTGCCAGCAGACGAGGGGGACCCGACGTTGACTATGGCTACACCTTC
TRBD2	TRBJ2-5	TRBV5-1	CASSSRTSGEIETQYF	TGCGCCAGCAGCTCAAGGACTAGCGGGGAGATAGAGACCCAGTACTTC
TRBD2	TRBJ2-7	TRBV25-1	CASSELGGVHEQYF	TGTGCCAGCAGTGAATTGGGAGGGGTCCACGAGCAGTACTTC
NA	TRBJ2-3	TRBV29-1	CSVGGRSSDTQYF	TGCAGCGTTGGGGGCCGGTCAAGTGATACGCAGTATTTT
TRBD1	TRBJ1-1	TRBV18	CASSLGTVEINTEAFF	TGTGCCAGCTCACTCGGGACAGTTGAAATTAACACTGAAGCTTTCTTT
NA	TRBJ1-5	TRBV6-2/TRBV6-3	CASSYVLSGSSNQPQHF	TGTGCCAGCAGTTACGTTCTGTCGGGTAGTAGCAATCAGCCCCAGCATTTT
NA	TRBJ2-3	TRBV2	CASSGGRGVGTDTQYF	TGTGCCAGCAGTGGAGGGCGGGGAGTAGGCACAGATACGCAGTATTTT
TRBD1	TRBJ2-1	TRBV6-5	CASSLTGTGGNEQFF	TGTGCCAGCAGTCTAACCGGGACAGGGGGAAATGAGCAGTTCTTC